Following are 24 T cell receptor beta chains from one sample sequenced in a study of T cell repertoires in cytomegalovirus infection. TCRdb re-called the reads through MiXCR, storing one row per CDR3 protein. The profile shows 680,000 or so distinct CDR3 sequences, less than 40% of them singletons. Input material: PBMCs. The receptors here all came from a human donor in good health (CMV status not recorded). Some clones in this sample may be carry-over from other donors' samples.

The V call is TRBV27, the J call TRBJ2-3; 7 nucleotides agree with TRBD2. This CDR3 has 11 residues. Per the germline V gene, CDR1 is MNHEY and CDR2 is SMNVEV (reference sequence). V gave up 10 bases and J gave up 8 bases; unmatched junction bases: 6. The CDR3 here is CATLAGRTQYF. As DNA, the CDR3 is TGTGCCACCTTAGCGGGTCGTACGCAGTATTTT.

This chain connects TRBV20-1 to TRBJ2-5, with 12 bases aligning to TRBD2. V was pared by 0 bases and J by 6 bases, with 5 bases of the junction left unmatched. Germline lookup yields CDR1 DFQATT and CDR2 SNEGSKA (reference sequence). This CDR3 spans 15 amino acids. The CDR3 spells CSARDPTSGSQTQYF. The CDR3 DNA reads as TGCAGTGCTAGAGATCCGACTAGCGGGAGCCAGACCCAGTACTTC.

V and J are TRBV28 and TRBJ1-1, with D hard to call. The V gene's germline CDR1 is MDHEN and CDR2 SYDVKM. V gave up 5 bases and J gave up 1 base, with 11 bases separating them. CDR3 length equals 14 residues. This chain's CDR3 is CASSPGGKNTEAFF. As DNA, the CDR3 is TGTGCCAGCAGTCCCGGTGGGAAGAACACTGAAGCTTTCTTT.

This chain uses TRBV4-1 with TRBJ1-6, with 8 bases identical to TRBD1. The CDR3 length is 16 residues. Germline V gene lookup returns CDR1 MGHRA and CDR2 YSYEKL. The trim removed 6 bases at V and 8 bases at J, leaving 12 bases unmatched. The CDR3 DNA reads TGCGCCAGCAGTTTCGATCCGGACAGGGAGGATTCACCCCTCCACTTT. Its translation: CASSFDPDREDSPLHF.

This chain connects TRBV27 to TRBJ2-7, with 7 bases identical to TRBD1. The CDR3 totals 15 residues. The germline gives CDR1 MNHEY, CDR2 SMNVEV (reference sequence). Losses at the gene ends were 3 bases for V and 4 bases for J; bases not matched to a gene: 9. CDR3 nucleotide sequence: TGTGCCAGCAGTTTCTCCCTCACAGGGGTATACGAGCAGTACTTC. Residues: CASSFSLTGVYEQYF.

The genes are TRBV5-5 and TRBJ2-5; 10 nucleotides line up with TRBD2. The CDR3 is 19 residues long. The germline V gene encodes CDR1 SGHKS and CDR2 YYEKEE (reference sequence). Trimming took 0 bases from V and 1 from J; bases not matched to a gene: 12. CDR3 sequence (DNA): TGTGCCAGCAGCTTGGCCCCCGTGGGTAGCGGGAGGACCCAAGAGACCCAGTACTTC. It codes for CASSLAPVGSGRTQETQYF.

The genes are TRBV6-2 or TRBV6-3 and TRBJ2-1; D possibly corresponds to TRBD1 (5 bases). Trimming left V 7 bases short and J 9 bases short, with 10 bases between. The germline gives CDR1 MNHEY, CDR2 SVGEGT. The CDR3 runs 11 residues. CDR3 loop: CASNSQGEQFF. Written as DNA, the CDR3 is TGTGCCAGCAACTCGCAGGGTGAGCAGTTCTTC.

In its sample, this clonotype was seen many times. This rearrangement joins TRBV12-3 or TRBV12-4 to TRBJ1-3; D is unresolved. CDR3 length: 14 amino acids. Trimming took off 2 bases at V and 4 bases at J, with 9 bases between the two ends. The CDR3 DNA is TGTGCCAGCAGTTTACTGGTGGTCGGAAACACCATATATTTT. The encoded protein is CASSLLVVGNTIYF.

This clonotype occurred a few times. The gene calls are TRBV28 and TRBJ2-2, with unresolved D. The germline CDR1 and CDR2 sequences are MDHEN and SYDVKM. With 5 bases removed from V and 4 bases from J, the gap between germline ends came to 23 bases. The CDR3 sequence is 18 residues long. This CDR3 is CASSLPRVGRIGTGELFF. CDR3 coding DNA: TGTGCCAGCAGTCTACCCCGTGTAGGGCGTATTGGCACCGGGGAGCTGTTTTTT.

In this sample, this clonotype turned up a few times. The chain uses TRBV19 and TRBJ2-4, with a tentative D call TRBD1 (8 bases). The V end was cut by 1 base, the J end by 3 bases, with 22 bases between. CDR3 length equals 19 residues. The germline CDR1 and CDR2 sequences are LNHDA and SQIVND (reference sequence). CDR3 loop: CASSIGGGQAPHGKNIQYF. CDR3 bases: TGTGCCAGTAGTATAGGGGGGGGACAGGCTCCCCACGGCAAAAACATTCAGTACTTC. The full variable domain, its missing parts supplied by reference TRBV19 and TRBJ2-4, is DGGITQSPKYLFRKEGQNVTLSCEQNLNHDAMYWYRQDPGQGLRLIYYSQIVNDFQKGDIAEGYSVSREKKESFPLTVTSAQKNPTAFYLCASSIGGGQAPHGKNIQYFGAGTRLSVL.

This clonotype has more than one count but fewer than ten. V is TRBV7-9 and J is TRBJ1-1; the D is unclear. The CDR3 covers 14 residues. The V end was cut by 3 bases, the J end by 1 base, with 9 bases between. Germline-derived CDR1 and CDR2 are SEHNR and FQNEAQ (reference sequence). The CDR3 bases are TGTGCCAGCAGCTTGGTGGAAGGGAACACTGAAGCTTTCTTT. This encodes CASSLVEGNTEAFF.

With respect to this clonotype: A much larger clone lies one base from this, so it may be a read error. The chain uses TRBV28 and TRBJ1-6, with D tentatively TRBD1 (6 bases). Germline loops: CDR1 MDHEN, CDR2 SYDVKM. This CDR3 spans 17 amino acids. Here the CDR3 reads CASSPVTGSSYNSPLQF. CDR3 sequence (DNA): TGTGCCAGCAGCCCCGTTACAGGGAGCTCCTATAATTCACCCCTCCAATTT.

This clonotype was seen a handful of times. The CDR3 nucleotides are TGTGCCAGCAGTTCTAGCGGGGAGGCCGTCAATGAGCAGTTCTTC. Translation gives CASSSSGEAVNEQFF. The chain employs TRBV12-3 or TRBV12-4 and TRBJ2-1, with 9 bases identical to TRBD2. V shed 4 bases, J shed 6 bases, and the junction held 7 bases outside the gene matches. The CDR3 spans 15 residues.

The table lists this clonotype with a few counts. V is TRBV10-3 and J is TRBJ2-6; 8 bases match TRBD1. Germline CDR1 reads ENHRY; CDR2 reads SYGVKD. J gave up 1 base and V 6 bases, and 11 bases lay outside the gene matches. There are 18 residues in the CDR3. The DNA of the CDR3 is TGTGCCATCAGGGAGGGTCAGGGACAGGATTCTGGGGCCAACGTCCTGACTTTC. This encodes CAIREGQGQDSGANVLTF.

For this clonotype: Lacking the conserved final phenylalanine or tryptophan, this CDR3 likely reflects a read error. This chain links TRBV12-3 or TRBV12-4 with TRBJ1-2, with D possibly TRBD1 on 5 matching bases. The germline V and J ends were trimmed by 8 bases and 6 bases, with 13 bases remaining between them. This CDR3 contains 12 residues. CDR3 coding DNA: TGTGCCAGCGGCCCATCGGGGCATGGCTACACCGTC. It is translated as CASGPSGHGYTV.

The chain couples TRBV19 to TRBJ1-5; 8 positions agree with TRBD1. The CDR3 has 14 residues. Germline loops: CDR1 LNHDA, CDR2 SQIVND (reference sequence). Trimming took 7 bases from V and 6 from J; bases not matched to a gene: 8. CDR3 protein: CASKTGEVGQPQHF. The DNA for the CDR3 is TGTGCCAGTAAGACAGGGGAAGTTGGTCAGCCCCAGCATTTT.

Details on this clonotype: At one end the junction does not follow the germline gene, possibly because of a read error. V is TRBV19 and J is TRBJ1-5; D gene uncertain. From germline, CDR1 is LNHDA and CDR2 SQIVND (reference sequence). The CDR3 extends over 14 amino acids. The DNA of the CDR3 is TGTGCCATTAGTATAGGTGACATCAATCAGCCCCAGCATTTT. Its translation: CAISIGDINQPQHF.

This sequence joins TRBV28 and TRBJ2-3; 10 bases are shared with TRBD2. The CDR3 loop spans 16 amino acids. The germline V gene encodes CDR1 MDHEN and CDR2 SYDVKM. The V gene end was trimmed by 4 bases and the J gene end by 3 bases; junction bases not matched to a gene: 7. The CDR3 loop is CASSSGGTSDTDTQYF. Written as DNA, the CDR3 is TGTGCCAGCAGTTCGGGGGGGACTAGCGATACAGATACGCAGTATTTT.

In its sample, this clonotype was seen a few times. The rearrangement uses TRBV4-1 and TRBJ2-7, with 8 bases that match TRBD1. The CDR3 is 14 amino acids. With 4 bases clipped from V and 1 base from J, the junction kept 3 bases outside the gene matches. From germline, CDR1 is MGHRA and CDR2 YSYEKL. CDR3 sequence: CASSPHRGSYEQYF. In nucleotides, the CDR3 is TGCGCCAGCAGCCCCCACAGGGGGTCCTACGAGCAGTACTTC.

This clonotype appeared a few times. The rearrangement links TRBV12-3 or TRBV12-4 to TRBJ1-2; 9 bases align to TRBD1. This CDR3 contains 15 residues. V lost 1 base and J lost 2; bases outside the gene matches: 2. As DNA, the CDR3 is TGTGCCAGCAGTTTAGGGGACAGGGTGAACTATGGCTACACCTTC. Protein: CASSLGDRVNYGYTF.

This clonotype was counted a few times. For the CDR3, the DNA is TGTGCCAGCAGCTCCTCTAGCGGGGGGGCCGTAGAGACCCAGTACTTC. Its translation: CASSSSSGGAVETQYF. The rearrangement uses TRBV7-2 and TRBJ2-5, with 12 bases fitting TRBD2. J was trimmed by 4 bases and V by 4 bases; bases with no gene match: 7. The CDR3 runs 16 residues. In germline, CDR1 is SGHTA, CDR2 FQGNSA.

Only a few counts were recorded for this clonotype. This chain links TRBV11-2 with TRBJ1-5; D is perhaps TRBD1 (5 bases). Germline assignment: CDR1 SGHAT and CDR2 FQNNGV. V was pared by 4 bases and J by 6 bases, with 16 bases between. This CDR3 comprises 15 residues. The CDR3 DNA sequence: TGTGCCAGCAGCTCTGAAGGGAGGGGAGGTCAGCCCCAGCATTTT. Its protein is CASSSEGRGGQPQHF.

The chain combines TRBV20-1 with TRBJ2-1; 7 bases line up with TRBD2. Germline CDR1 is DFQATT and CDR2 is SNEGSKA (reference sequence). The CDR3 is 18 residues long. V shed 7 bases and J 0 bases; nucleotides not matched to a gene: 18. The CDR3 loop is CSGGRWASGSDSYNEQFF. CDR3 DNA sequence: TGCAGTGGAGGTCGGTGGGCTAGCGGCTCAGACTCCTACAATGAGCAGTTCTTC.

This clonotype has just a few counts. The chain recombines TRBV28 with TRBJ1-2, with D possibly TRBD1 on 5 matching bases. CDR3 size: 16 residues. In germline, CDR1 is MDHEN, CDR2 SYDVKM. V gave up 3 bases and J gave up 8 bases, with 22 bases separating them. For the CDR3, the DNA is TGTGCCAGCAGTTTGGTTCCGGGGGACCCGGGGCGCGGCTACACCTTC. Its translation: CASSLVPGDPGRGYTF.